A selection of T cell receptor beta chains follows, all from one sample in a study of CD8 T cells in Susac syndrome. TCRdb redid the calling of the immunoSEQ multiplex PCR reads with MiXCR, one entry per CDR3 protein. The sample holds 150,000 to 180,000 distinct CDR3 sequences, nearly 97% seen once. Sequenced sample: CD8+ T cells from PBMCs. These receptor sequences come from a human donor with multiple sclerosis. CDR3s include the opening cysteine and the closing phenylalanine or tryptophan. The D gene is left open where the match is weak. Some rows mark clone size as missing; the rest say once, few, many or name a class of expanded clone.

TRBV3-1	TRBJ1-2	.	TRBD1	14	CASSHQQGAYGYTF	TGTGCCAGCAGCCACCAACAGGGGGCCTATGGCTACACCTTC
TRBV27	TRBJ1-5	.	.	15	CASSQTDRPNQPQHF	TGTGCCAGCAGTCAGACAGACAGGCCCAATCAGCCCCAGCATTTT
TRBV7-8	TRBJ2-5	.	.	14	CASSLYGIGETQYF	TGTGCCAGCAGCTTATATGGGATAGGGGAGACCCAGTACTTC
TRBV6-5	TRBJ1-1	.	.	13	CATRGRLNTEAFF	TGTGCCACCCGGGGGCGGCTGAACACTGAAGCTTTCTTT
TRBV20-1	TRBJ1-1	.	.	13	CSPFMEGITEAFF	TGCAGTCCGTTTATGGAAGGAATCACTGAAGCTTTCTTT
TRBV9	TRBJ2-1	.	TRBD1	16	CASSGPRDRGQLEQFF	TGTGCCAGCAGCGGACCCCGGGACAGGGGGCAGCTAGAGCAGTTCTTC
TRBV9	TRBJ1-5	.	TRBD1	14	CASSGDRGDQPQHF	TGTGCCAGCAGCGGGGACAGGGGGGATCAGCCCCAGCATTTT
TRBV25-1	TRBJ2-2	.	.	12	CASSERAGELFF	TGTGCCAGCAGTGAAAGGGCAGGGGAGCTGTTTTTT
TRBV15	TRBJ2-2	.	.	17	CATSTRDGETRGGELFF	TGTGCCACCAGCACAAGGGACGGCGAGACTAGGGGCGGGGAGCTGTTTTTT
TRBV5-4	TRBJ1-2	once	TRBD1	13	CASNRQGAGGYTF	TGTGCCAGCAACAGACAGGGGGCTGGGGGCTACACCTTC
TRBV29-1	TRBJ2-1	.	.	10	CSVDTDEQFF	TGCAGCGTGGACACCGATGAGCAGTTCTTC
TRBV6-5	TRBJ1-2	.	.	15	CASRATELANYGYTF	TGTGCCAGCAGAGCAACAGAATTAGCTAACTATGGCTACACCTTC
TRBV4-1	TRBJ2-3	.	.	17	CASSQVLSESREDTQYF	TGCGCCAGCAGCCAAGTACTCTCGGAGTCCCGGGAAGATACGCAGTATTTT
TRBV19	TRBJ1-2	.	.	13	CASVGATYYGYTF	TGTGCCAGTGTGGGGGCAACCTACTATGGCTACACCTTC
TRBV29-1	TRBJ2-7	.	.	15	CSVEERTGRPYEQYF	TGCAGCGTTGAAGAACGGACCGGGAGACCCTACGAGCAGTACTTC
TRBV9	TRBJ2-3	.	TRBD2	16	CASSVEWRGSTDTQYF	TGTGCCAGCAGCGTAGAGTGGCGGGGGAGCACAGATACGCAGTATTTT
TRBV2	TRBJ2-4	.	.	13	CASSEIPKNIQYF	TGTGCCAGCAGTGAGATTCCAAAAAACATTCAGTACTTC
TRBV7-9	TRBJ1-1	.	.	14	CASSLLSEGTEAFF	TGTGCCAGCAGCTTGTTGTCGGAGGGGACTGAAGCTTTCTTT
TRBV30	TRBJ1-6	.	TRBD1	16	CAWGTGTGAWNSPLHF	TGTGCCTGGGGGACAGGGACAGGAGCATGGAATTCACCCCTCCACTTT
TRBV27	TRBJ2-7	.	TRBD2	15	CASSLLGGGTYEQYF	TGTGCCAGCAGTTTATTGGGCGGGGGGACTTACGAGCAGTACTTC
TRBV20-1	TRBJ2-4	.	TRBD2	12	CSAAPLGGIQYF	TGCAGTGCTGCCCCCTTGGGGGGGATTCAGTACTTC
TRBV19	TRBJ2-7	.	.	14	CASSPRTGAYEQYF	TGTGCCAGTAGTCCTAGGACGGGAGCCTACGAGCAGTACTTC
TRBV19	TRBJ2-1	few	TRBD2	15	CASSPSGGAYNEQFF	TGTGCCAGTAGTCCAAGCGGGGGGGCCTACAATGAGCAGTTCTTC
TRBV25-1	TRBJ2-3	.	TRBD2	17	CASSEAGGLAVTDTQYF	TGTGCCAGCAGTGAAGCCGGGGGACTAGCGGTCACAGATACGCAGTATTTT
TRBV9	TRBJ2-7	.	.	15	CASSVVSGTVNEQYF	TGTGCCAGCAGCGTAGTCTCTGGGACGGTAAACGAGCAGTACTTC
TRBV6-5	TRBJ2-7	.	TRBD2	13	CASIPGGTYEQYF	TGTGCCAGCATCCCCGGGGGGACCTACGAGCAGTACTTC
TRBV7-2	TRBJ2-4	.	.	15	CASSPMGVEEYIQYF	TGTGCCAGCAGCCCTATGGGGGTAGAAGAATACATTCAGTACTTC
TRBV29-1	TRBJ2-5	.	.	11	CSVEGGETQYF	TGCAGCGTTGAGGGGGGAGAGACCCAGTACTTC
TRBV30	TRBJ2-6	.	.	14	CAWSWRAGANVLTF	TGTGCCTGGAGTTGGAGGGCTGGGGCCAACGTCCTGACTTTC
TRBV3-1	TRBJ2-7	once	TRBD2	13	CASSTGLAGEQYF	TGTGCCAGCAGCACGGGACTAGCGGGAGAGCAGTACTTC
TRBV7-6	TRBJ2-1	.	TRBD2	15	CASSLVGGTYNEQFF	TGTGCCAGCAGCTTAGTCGGGGGGACTTACAATGAGCAGTTCTTC
TRBV29-1	TRBJ2-7	.	TRBD2	12	CSGGDYLGGQYF	TGCAGCGGTGGGGACTATCTAGGCGGGCAGTACTTC
TRBV20-1	TRBJ2-5	.	.	16	CSARDRRGKGGETQYF	TGCAGTGCTAGAGATCGAAGGGGGAAGGGAGGAGAGACCCAGTACTTC
TRBV25-1	TRBJ2-5	.	.	14	CASSEYASTETQYF	TGTGCCAGCAGTGAATATGCTAGCACAGAGACCCAGTACTTC
TRBV7-9	TRBJ1-2	once	.	17	CASSGGRATEANYGYTF	TGTGCCAGCAGCGGGGGGAGGGCGACAGAAGCTAACTATGGCTACACCTTC
TRBV27	TRBJ1-1	.	.	11	CASITGTEAFF	TGTGCCAGCATCACAGGCACTGAAGCTTTCTTT
TRBV19	TRBJ2-1	.	.	11	CASSWYNEQFF	TGTGCCAGTAGCTGGTACAATGAGCAGTTCTTC
TRBV9	TRBJ2-3	.	TRBD2	16	CASSMGLAGDTDTQYF	TGTGCCAGCAGCATGGGACTAGCGGGGGACACAGATACGCAGTATTTT
TRBV19	TRBJ2-1	.	TRBD2	16	CASSIGRGSSYNEQFF	TGTGCCAGTAGTATTGGGCGGGGGAGCTCCTACAATGAGCAGTTCTTC
TRBV19	TRBJ1-1	.	TRBD1	12	CASRTGEAEAFF	TGTGCCAGTAGGACAGGGGAGGCTGAAGCTTTCTTT